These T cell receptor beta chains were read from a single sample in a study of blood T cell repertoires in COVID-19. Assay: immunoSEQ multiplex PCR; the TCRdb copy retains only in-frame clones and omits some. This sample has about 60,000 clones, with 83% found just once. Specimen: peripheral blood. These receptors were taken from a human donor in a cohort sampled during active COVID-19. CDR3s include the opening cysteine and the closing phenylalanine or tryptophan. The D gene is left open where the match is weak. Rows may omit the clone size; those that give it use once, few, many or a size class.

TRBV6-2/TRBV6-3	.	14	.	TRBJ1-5	TGTGCCAGCAGCAGCCCGGTTGGCAATCAGCCCCAGCATTTT	CASSSPVGNQPQHF
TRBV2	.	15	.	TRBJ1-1	TGTGCCAGCAGTGGGTATGGGGGGGCGAACACTGAAGCTTTCTTT	CASSGYGGANTEAFF
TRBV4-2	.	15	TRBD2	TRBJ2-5	TGTGCCAGCAGCCTCGGGGGGGCCGGGGAAGAGACCCAGTACTTC	CASSLGGAGEETQYF
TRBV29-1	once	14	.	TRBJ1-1	TGCAGCGTCTTGTCCCCAGGTTGGGACACTGAAGCTTTCTTT	CSVLSPGWDTEAFF
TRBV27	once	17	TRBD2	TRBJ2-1	TGTGCCAGCAGTTTACGGGGGACTAGCGGAGTTACAAATGAGCAGTTCTTC	CASSLRGTSGVTNEQFF
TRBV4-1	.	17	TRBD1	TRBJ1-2	TGCGCCAGCAGCCACCTTTGGGGGACAGGGGGAGTCTATGGCTACACCTTC	CASSHLWGTGGVYGYTF
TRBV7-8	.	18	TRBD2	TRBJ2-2	TGTGCCAGCACCTTTCGGACTAGCGGGTTAACGAACACCGGGGAGCTGTTTTTT	CASTFRTSGLTNTGELFF
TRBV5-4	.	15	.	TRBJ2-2	TGTGCCAGCAGCTTGAGGGGGGGCGACACCGGGGAGCTGTTTTTT	CASSLRGGDTGELFF
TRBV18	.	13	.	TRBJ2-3	TGTGCCAGCTCACCGCACCCGGGAGATACGCAGTATTTT	CASSPHPGDTQYF
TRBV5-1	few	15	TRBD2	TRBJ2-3	TGCGCCAGCAGCCCAAGGACTAGCGGGGGAGATACGCAGTATTTT	CASSPRTSGGDTQYF
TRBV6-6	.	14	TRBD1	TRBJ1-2	TGTGCCAGCAGTTACTCGACAGGGGCTAATGGCTACACCTTC	CASSYSTGANGYTF
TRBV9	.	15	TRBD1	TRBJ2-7	TGTGCCAGCAGCTCATCCGCGACAGGGGATTACGAGCAGTACTTC	CASSSSATGDYEQYF
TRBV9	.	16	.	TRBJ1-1	TGTGCCAGCAGCGTGACCCCCGACCCGGGGGACACTGAAGCTTTCTTT	CASSVTPDPGDTEAFF
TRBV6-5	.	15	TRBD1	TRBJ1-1	TGTGCCAGCAGTTACGGCCAGGGGGGAAACACTGAAGCTTTCTTT	CASSYGQGGNTEAFF
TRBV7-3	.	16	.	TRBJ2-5	TGTGCCAGCAGCATCGGGGTTCCCAAGGGCGGAGAGACCCAGTACTTC	CASSIGVPKGGETQYF
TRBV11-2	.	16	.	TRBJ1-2	TGTGCCAGCAGCTTGTCGTTGGGGGGGCGCGGCTATGGCTACACCTTC	CASSLSLGGRGYGYTF
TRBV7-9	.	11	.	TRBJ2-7	TGTGCCAGCAGTAAGGAGGGCGAGCAGTACTTC	CASSKEGEQYF
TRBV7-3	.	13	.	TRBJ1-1	TGTGCCAGCAGCTTAAATCCGGTCACTGAAGCTTTCTTT	CASSLNPVTEAFF
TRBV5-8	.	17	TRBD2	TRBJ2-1	TGTGCCAGCAGCTTGTTGTTAGTAGCGGGAGGTTACAATGAGCAGTTCTTC	CASSLLLVAGGYNEQFF
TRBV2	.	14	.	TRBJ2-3	TGTGCCAGCTGCCAGGGGAGTCGGAAAGATACGCAGTATTTT	CASCQGSRKDTQYF
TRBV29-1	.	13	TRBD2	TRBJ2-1	TGCAGCGGGGGACTAGCGGGAAACAATGAGCAGTTCTTC	CSGGLAGNNEQFF
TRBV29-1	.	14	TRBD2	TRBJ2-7	TGCAGCGTTGCTAAGGGCGGGAGTGTTTACGAGCAGTACTTC	CSVAKGGSVYEQYF
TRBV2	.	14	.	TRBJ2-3	TGTGCCAGCAGTGAACGGTTCAACACAGATACGCAGTATTTT	CASSERFNTDTQYF
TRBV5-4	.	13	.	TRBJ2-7	TGTGCCAGCAGCCGGGACTTCTCCTACGAGCAGTACTTC	CASSRDFSYEQYF
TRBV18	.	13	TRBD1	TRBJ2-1	TGTGCCAGCTCGTGGGACAGGTACAATGAGCAGTTCTTC	CASSWDRYNEQFF
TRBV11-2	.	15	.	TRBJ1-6	TGTGCCAGCAGCCGGGAGGGATCTTATAATTCACCCCTCCACTTT	CASSREGSYNSPLHF
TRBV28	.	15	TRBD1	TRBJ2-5	TGTGCCAGCAGTACCGGGACAGGGGTTCAAGAGACCCAGTACTTC	CASSTGTGVQETQYF
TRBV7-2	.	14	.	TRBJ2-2	TGTGCCAGCAGCCGTGGGGGGTACACCGGGGAGCTGTTTTTT	CASSRGGYTGELFF
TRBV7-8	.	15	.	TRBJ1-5	TGTGCCAGCAGCCGAAACACAGGTCCCAATCAGCCCCAGCATTTT	CASSRNTGPNQPQHF
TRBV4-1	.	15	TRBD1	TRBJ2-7	TGCGCCAGCAGCCAAGCCGGGACAGGGCCTCGCGAGCAGTACTTC	CASSQAGTGPREQYF
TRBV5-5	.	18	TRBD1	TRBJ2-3	TGTGCCAGCAGCTTTTGGAGGGACAGGGGTGGGGACACAGATACGCAGTATTTT	CASSFWRDRGGDTDTQYF
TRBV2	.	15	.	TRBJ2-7	TGTGCCAGCAGCAACAGGGTCAGGACCTCCTACGAGCAGTACTTC	CASSNRVRTSYEQYF
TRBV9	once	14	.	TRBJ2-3	TGTGCCAGCAGCGCCCCAGGGTGGGCAGATACGCAGTATTTT	CASSAPGWADTQYF
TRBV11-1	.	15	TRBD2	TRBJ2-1	TGTGCCAGCAGCCGTGGACTAGCGGGCCTCAATGAGCAGTTCTTC	CASSRGLAGLNEQFF
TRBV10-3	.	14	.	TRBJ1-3	TGTGCCATCACTGGCTCATTGACTGGAAACACCATATATTTT	CAITGSLTGNTIYF
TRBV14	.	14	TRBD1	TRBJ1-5	TGTGCCAGCAGCCAAGGGACAGGGGGTCAGCCCCAGCATTTT	CASSQGTGGQPQHF
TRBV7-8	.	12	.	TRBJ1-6	TGTGCCAGCAGCTTAGCAGAGTCACCCCTCCACTTT	CASSLAESPLHF
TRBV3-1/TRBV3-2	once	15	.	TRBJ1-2	TGTGCCAGCAGCCCGGACTCCGGGACAATGAATGGCTACACCTTC	CASSPDSGTMNGYTF
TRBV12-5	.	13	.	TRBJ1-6	TGTGCTAGTGCACTGAATGCAAATTCACCCCTCCACTTT	CASALNANSPLHF
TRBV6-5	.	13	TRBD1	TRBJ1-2	TGTGCCAGCACCTCGGACAGGGGGGGTGGCTACACCTTC	CASTSDRGGGYTF
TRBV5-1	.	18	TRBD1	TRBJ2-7	TGCGCCAGCAGCTTGGTTTTTCAACAGGGGACACGGATTTACGAGCAGTACTTC	CASSLVFQQGTRIYEQYF
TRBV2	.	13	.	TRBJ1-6	TGTGCCAGCAGTGACCGTTTTAATTCACCCCTCCACTTT	CASSDRFNSPLHF
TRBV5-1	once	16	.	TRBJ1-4	TGCGCCAGCAGCTTGTTGGGGGGAGGAACTAATGAAAAACTGTTTTTT	CASSLLGGGTNEKLFF
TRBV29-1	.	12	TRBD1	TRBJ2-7	TGCAGCACCTACCAGGGGGCGGGGGAGCAGTACTTC	CSTYQGAGEQYF
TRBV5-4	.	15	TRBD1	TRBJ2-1	TGTGCCAGCAGCTTGGTGAGACAGGGGGTGAATGAGCAGTTCTTC	CASSLVRQGVNEQFF
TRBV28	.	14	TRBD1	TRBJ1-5	TGTGCCAGCACCCGACTAGGGGGCCGTCAGCCCCAGCATTTT	CASTRLGGRQPQHF
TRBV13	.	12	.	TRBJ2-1	TGTGCCAGCAGCTCGGACTCCAATGAGCAGTTCTTC	CASSSDSNEQFF
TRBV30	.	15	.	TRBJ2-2	TGTGCCTGGAGTATTGGGCGGGCGAACACCGGGGAGCTGTTTTTT	CAWSIGRANTGELFF
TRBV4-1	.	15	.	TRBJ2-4	TGCGCCAGCAGCCAAGATAGGCTAGTCCAAAACATTCAGTACTTC	CASSQDRLVQNIQYF
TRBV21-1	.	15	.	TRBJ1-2	TGTGCCAGCAGTGATCGGGACAGAAATAACTATGGCTACACCTTC	CASSDRDRNNYGYTF
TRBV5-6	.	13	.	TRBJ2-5	TGTGCCAGCAGCTTGCAGGGTGGAGAGACCCAGTACTTC	CASSLQGGETQYF
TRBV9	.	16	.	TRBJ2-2	TGTGCCAGCAGCGTAGGGCAGGGGTTAATCACCGGGGAGCTGTTTTTT	CASSVGQGLITGELFF
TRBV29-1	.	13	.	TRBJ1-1	TGCAGCGTCCAGACCGAGGCGAGCACTGAAGCTTTCTTT	CSVQTEASTEAFF
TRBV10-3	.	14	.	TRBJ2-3	TGTGCCATCAGTGGCCTAGGTATAACAGATACGCAGTATTTT	CAISGLGITDTQYF
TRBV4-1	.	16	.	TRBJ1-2	TGCGCCAGCAGCCAAGCCGGGACACAGGGTCGAGGGGGCTACACCTTC	CASSQAGTQGRGGYTF